These T cell receptor beta chains were read from a single sample in a study of T cell responses to AZD1222 COVID-19 vaccine. Profiling relied on immunoSEQ multiplex PCR, and the TCRdb table lists in-frame clones only, not all of them. The sample contains under 200,000 clones, 88% of which appear only once. The sequenced sample was peripheral blood, obtained 28 days after the second AZD1222 dose. Receptors were obtained from an adult who received the AZD1222 COVID-19 vaccine. Both conserved end residues are part of each CDR3. The D gene is left open where the match is weak. The listing skips clone size in some rows; elsewhere it reads once, few, many or a size class.

V	D	J	size	CDR3	DNA
TRBV24-1	-	TRBJ2-7	-	CATSDLGGEQYF	TGTGCCACCAGTGATTTGGGGGGCGAGCAGTACTTC
TRBV2	-	TRBJ2-2	-	CASGNRLTGELFF	TGTGCCAGCGGGAACAGACTTACCGGGGAGCTGTTTTTT
TRBV6-2/TRBV6-3	TRBD2	TRBJ2-3	-	CASRPHGGDLNTQYF	TGTGCCAGCAGGCCTCACGGGGGGGACTTAAATACGCAGTATTTT
TRBV5-1	-	TRBJ2-6	-	CASSHGQPGANVLTF	TGCGCCAGCAGCCATGGACAGCCTGGGGCCAACGTCCTGACTTTC
TRBV7-8	-	TRBJ2-7	-	CASSLLSHEQYF	TGTGCCAGCAGCTTACTCTCCCACGAGCAGTACTTC
TRBV3-1/TRBV3-2	-	TRBJ2-7	-	CASSQGDSYYEQYF	TGTGCCAGCAGCCAAGGGGACTCGTACTACGAGCAGTACTTC
TRBV10-2	TRBD1	TRBJ1-3	once	CASGPRGQGADGNTIYF	TGCGCCAGCGGGCCTAGAGGGCAGGGGGCAGATGGAAACACCATATATTTT
TRBV11-3	TRBD2	TRBJ2-5	-	CASSKGTSGSDETQYF	TGTGCCAGCAGCAAAGGGACTAGCGGGAGTGATGAGACCCAGTACTTC
TRBV27	-	TRBJ1-5	-	CASSFREGNQPQHF	TGTGCCAGCAGTTTCCGGGAAGGCAATCAGCCCCAGCATTTT
TRBV4-2	TRBD1	TRBJ2-5	once	CASSQVGQGSSGETQYF	TGTGCCAGCAGCCAAGTGGGACAGGGGAGTTCTGGGGAGACCCAGTACTTC
TRBV21-1	-	TRBJ2-7	few	CASSPWDPDYEQYF	TGTGCCAGCAGCCCTTGGGACCCCGACTACGAGCAGTACTTC
TRBV19	-	TRBJ1-2	few	CASTPGNGYTF	TGTGCCAGTACCCCAGGCAACGGCTACACCTTC
TRBV24-1	TRBD1	TRBJ2-1	-	CATSDPGQGFNEQFF	TGTGCCACCAGTGACCCCGGACAGGGCTTTAATGAGCAGTTCTTC
TRBV9	TRBD2	TRBJ2-2	-	CASTAGLAGNTGELFF	TGTGCCAGCACCGCCGGACTAGCGGGGAACACCGGGGAGCTGTTTTTT
TRBV2	-	TRBJ2-1	few	CASREGGVNNEQFF	TGTGCCAGCAGAGAGGGGGGAGTTAATAATGAGCAGTTCTTC
TRBV18	TRBD2	TRBJ2-7	few	CASSFGLAGGPHYERYF	TGTGCCAGCTCCTTCGGACTAGCGGGAGGACCCCACTACGAGCGTTACTTC
TRBV18	TRBD1	TRBJ2-7	-	CASSPRTQGSSYEQYF	TGTGCCAGCTCACCACGGACACAGGGGAGCTCCTACGAGCAGTACTTC
TRBV6-2/TRBV6-3	-	TRBJ2-1	-	CASSLPPWETYNEQFF	TGTGCCAGCAGTCTGCCCCCCTGGGAAACCTACAATGAGCAGTTCTTC
TRBV12-3/TRBV12-4	-	TRBJ1-1	-	CASSSTAMSEAFF	TGTGCCAGCAGTTCTACAGCCATGAGTGAAGCTTTCTTT
TRBV4-2	-	TRBJ2-7	-	CASSPDRMWREQYF	TGTGCCAGCAGCCCGGACCGGATGTGGCGCGAGCAGTACTTC
TRBV7-2	-	TRBJ1-2	-	CASSSWGADAPYGYTF	TGTGCCAGCAGCTCCTGGGGGGCAGACGCCCCCTATGGCTACACCTTC
TRBV7-8	-	TRBJ2-7	few	CASRQWGEQYF	TGTGCCAGCAGACAATGGGGCGAGCAGTACTTC
TRBV6-5	-	TRBJ1-1	-	CASSYSLNTEAFF	TGTGCCAGCAGTTACAGCTTGAACACTGAAGCTTTCTTT
TRBV7-9	-	TRBJ1-1	-	CASSFTTPNTEAFF	TGTGCCAGCAGCTTTACGACACCGAACACTGAAGCTTTCTTT
TRBV28	-	TRBJ1-6	-	CASSFPDGVSPLHF	TGTGCCAGCAGTTTTCCCGATGGGGTATCACCCCTCCACTTT
TRBV28	-	TRBJ1-6	-	CASSLVTGDNSPLHF	TGTGCCAGCAGTTTAGTTACCGGCGATAATTCACCCCTCCACTTT
TRBV30	-	TRBJ2-7	-	CAWRGRDHEQYF	TGTGCCTGGAGAGGGCGGGACCACGAGCAGTACTTC
TRBV18	-	TRBJ2-3	-	CASSPLSGSSTDTQYF	TGTGCCAGCTCACCACTGAGCGGGTCTAGCACAGATACGCAGTATTTT